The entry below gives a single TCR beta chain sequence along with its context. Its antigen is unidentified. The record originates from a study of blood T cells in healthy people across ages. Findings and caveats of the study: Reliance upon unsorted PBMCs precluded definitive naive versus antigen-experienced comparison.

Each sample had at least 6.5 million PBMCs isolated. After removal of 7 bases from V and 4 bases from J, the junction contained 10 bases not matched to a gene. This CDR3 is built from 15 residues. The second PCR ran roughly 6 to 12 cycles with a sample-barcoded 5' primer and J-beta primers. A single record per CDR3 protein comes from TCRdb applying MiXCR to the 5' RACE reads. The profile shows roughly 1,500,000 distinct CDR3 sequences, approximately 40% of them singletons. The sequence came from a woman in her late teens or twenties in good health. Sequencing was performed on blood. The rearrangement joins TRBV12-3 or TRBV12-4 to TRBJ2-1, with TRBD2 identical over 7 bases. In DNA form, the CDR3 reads TGTGCCAGCACCGACCAGCGGGGAAAATACAATGAGCAGTTCTTC. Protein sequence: CASTDQRGKYNEQFF.